This TCR beta chain derives from a study of regulatory T cells in long-lasting Graves disease. Overall study context: Those with persistent Graves' disease had received antithyroid drugs for over 5 years with positive TSH receptor antibodies. General observations from the study: What was studied was peripheral blood only, and not thyroid tissue. TRBV28, TRBJ1-2 and TRBJ2-5 were favored in persistent disease.

In its sample, this clonotype was seen many times. Its antigen is not identified. Between the trimmed V and J ends, which lost 3 bases and 5 bases, there was a span of 10 bases. This CDR3 contains 13 residues. Germline lookup yields CDR1 LGHDT and CDR2 YNNKEL (reference sequence). Time point described: persistent/refractory GD, antithyroid drugs over 5 years with positive TRAb. Construction of the TCR library relied on RNA isolated from PBMCs. The authors diagnosed Graves' disease using American Thyroid Association guidelines. With iRepertoire HTBI primers and Arm-PCR of CDR3 regions, TCR beta libraries were built. Each CDR3 protein gets one entry after TCRdb re-called the multiplex PCR reads with MiXCR. The table includes about 290,000 distinct CDR3 sequences, around 23% detected once.

The input for sequencing was peripheral blood mononuclear cells (PBMCs), taken when the disease was refractory, from a patient treated with antithyroid drugs. The chain has TRBV3-1 and TRBJ1-1; D unclear. The receptor comes from a female donor with Graves disease. The CDR3: CASSHSDETEAFF. The CDR3 DNA follows: TGTGCCAGCAGCCATTCGGACGAGACTGAAGCTTTCTTT.